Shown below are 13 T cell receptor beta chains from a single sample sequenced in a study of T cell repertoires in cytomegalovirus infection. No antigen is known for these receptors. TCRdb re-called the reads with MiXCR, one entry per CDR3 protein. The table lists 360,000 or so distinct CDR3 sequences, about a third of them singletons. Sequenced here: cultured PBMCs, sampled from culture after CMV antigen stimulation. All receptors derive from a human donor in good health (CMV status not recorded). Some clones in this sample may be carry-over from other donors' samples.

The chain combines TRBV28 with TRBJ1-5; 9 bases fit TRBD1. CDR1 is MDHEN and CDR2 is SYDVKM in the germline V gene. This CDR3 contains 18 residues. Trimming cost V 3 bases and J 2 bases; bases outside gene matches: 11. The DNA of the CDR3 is TGTGCCAGCAGTTTGTGGGGCGGCACAGGGGGCGGCAATCAGCCCCAGCATTTT. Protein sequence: CASSLWGGTGGGNQPQHF.

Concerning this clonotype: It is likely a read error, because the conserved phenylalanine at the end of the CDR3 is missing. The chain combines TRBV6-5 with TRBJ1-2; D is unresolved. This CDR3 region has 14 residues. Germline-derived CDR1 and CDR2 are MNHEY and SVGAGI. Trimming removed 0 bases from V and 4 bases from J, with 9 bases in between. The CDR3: CASSYSNPLYGYTI. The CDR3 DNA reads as TGTGCCAGCAGTTACTCCAACCCCCTCTATGGCTACACCATC.

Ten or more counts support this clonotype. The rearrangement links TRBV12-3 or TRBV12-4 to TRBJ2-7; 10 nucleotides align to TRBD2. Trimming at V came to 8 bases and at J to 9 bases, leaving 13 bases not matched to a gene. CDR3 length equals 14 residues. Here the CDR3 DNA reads TGTGCCAGCCGCCGTAATCTAGCGGGAGTTCGGCAGTACTTC. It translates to CASRRNLAGVRQYF.

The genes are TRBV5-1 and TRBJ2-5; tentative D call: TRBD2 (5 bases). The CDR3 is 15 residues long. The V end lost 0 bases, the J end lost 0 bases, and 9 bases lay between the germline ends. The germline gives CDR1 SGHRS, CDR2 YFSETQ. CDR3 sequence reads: CASSLVGEYQETQYF. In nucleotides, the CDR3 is TGCGCCAGCAGCTTGGTGGGAGAGTACCAAGAGACCCAGTACTTC.

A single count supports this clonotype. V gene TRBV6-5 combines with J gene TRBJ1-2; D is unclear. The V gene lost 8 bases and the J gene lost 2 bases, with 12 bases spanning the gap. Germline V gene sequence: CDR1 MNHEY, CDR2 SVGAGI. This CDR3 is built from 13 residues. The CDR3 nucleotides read TGTGCCAGCGGTCGGAGGGAGAACTATGGCTACACCTTC. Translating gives CASGRRENYGYTF.

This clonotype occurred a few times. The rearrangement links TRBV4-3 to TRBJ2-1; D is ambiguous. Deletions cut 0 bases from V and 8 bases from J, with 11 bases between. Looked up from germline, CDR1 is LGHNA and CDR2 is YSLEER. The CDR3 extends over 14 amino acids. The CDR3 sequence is CASSQETAAYEQFF. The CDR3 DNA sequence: TGCGCCAGCAGCCAAGAAACGGCAGCGTATGAGCAGTTCTTC.

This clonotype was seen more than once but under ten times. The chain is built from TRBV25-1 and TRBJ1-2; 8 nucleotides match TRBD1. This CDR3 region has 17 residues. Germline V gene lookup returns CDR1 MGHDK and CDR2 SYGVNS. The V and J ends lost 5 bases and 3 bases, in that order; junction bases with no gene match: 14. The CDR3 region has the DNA TGTGCCAGCAGTTCCCCAATTTCAGGGGGCTTAGACTATGGCTACACCTTC. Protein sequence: CASSSPISGGLDYGYTF.

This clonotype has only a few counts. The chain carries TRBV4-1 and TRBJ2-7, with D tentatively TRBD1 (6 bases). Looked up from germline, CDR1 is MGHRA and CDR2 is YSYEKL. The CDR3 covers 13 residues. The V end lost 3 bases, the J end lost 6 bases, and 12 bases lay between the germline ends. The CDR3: CASSQGTGREQYF. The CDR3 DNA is TGCGCCAGCAGCCAGGGTACAGGGCGCGAGCAGTACTTC.

CDR3: CSAGQAGDLYNEQFF. The CDR3, as DNA: TGCAGTGCCGGTCAAGCGGGAGATCTTTACAATGAGCAGTTCTTC. The chain employs TRBV20-1 and TRBJ2-1, with TRBD2 matching over 8 bases. This CDR3 region has 15 residues. The J segment lost 4 bases and the V segment lost 6 bases, leaving 11 bases of the junction unmatched. Germline values: CDR1 DFQATT, CDR2 SNEGSKA (reference sequence).

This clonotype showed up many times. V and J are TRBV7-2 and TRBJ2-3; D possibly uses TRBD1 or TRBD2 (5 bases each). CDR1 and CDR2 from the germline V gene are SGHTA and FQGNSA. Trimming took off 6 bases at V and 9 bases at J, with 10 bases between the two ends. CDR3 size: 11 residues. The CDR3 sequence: CASSFGDTQYF. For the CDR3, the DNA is TGTGCCAGCAGTTTCGGGGACACGCAGTATTTT.

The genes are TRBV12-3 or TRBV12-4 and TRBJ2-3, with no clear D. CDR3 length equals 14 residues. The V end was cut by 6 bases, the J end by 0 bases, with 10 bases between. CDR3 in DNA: TGTGCCAGCAGACCCCGGGTCAGCACAGATACGCAGTATTTT. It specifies CASRPRVSTDTQYF.

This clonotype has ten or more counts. CDR3 amino acids: CASSSGGSGYEQYV. CDR3 bases: TGTGCCAGCAGCTCTGGGGGGTCAGGATACGAGCAGTACGTC. The chain links TRBV7-2 to TRBJ2-7, with a tentative D call TRBD2 (6 bases). CDR3 length: 14 residues. The germline CDR1 and CDR2 sequences are SGHTA and FQGNSA. V was pared by 4 bases and J by 4 bases, with 14 bases between.

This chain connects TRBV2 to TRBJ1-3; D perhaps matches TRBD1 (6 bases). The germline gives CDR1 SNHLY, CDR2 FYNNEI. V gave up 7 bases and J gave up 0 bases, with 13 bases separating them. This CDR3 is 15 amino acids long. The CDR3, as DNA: TGTGCCAGCACCGGACAGCTCCACTCTGGAAACACCATATATTTT. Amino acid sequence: CASTGQLHSGNTIYF.